A single T cell receptor (beta chain) is shown here with its context. Its target is not known. This specimen comes from a study of T-cell reconstitution after alpha-beta-depleted transplantation in children. Study results and caveats: Several hundred rapidly expanded clones from non-depleted graft cells reportedly supplied alpha-beta T cells about two months post-transplant. When one year had passed after transplant, most T-cell counts and diversity came from newly produced T cells. In some patients, recipient T cells and intrathymic progenitors surviving conditioning explained high day-60 diversity.

Unique molecular identifiers were incorporated when the TCRbeta library was constructed. TCRdb called the PCR reads again in MiXCR, with one record for every CDR3 protein. The profile shows around 190,000 distinct CDR3 sequences, approximately 7% of them singletons. There are 17 residues in the CDR3. Germline V gene sequence: CDR1 MDHEN, CDR2 SYDVKM. V lost 7 bases to trimming and J lost 6 bases, with 25 bases between them. This material consisted of PBMCs, taken before TCRalphabeta/CD19-depleted stem cell transplant. The source of this sequence is a boy aged 2-15 years with acute lymphoblastic leukemia, due to receive a stem cell transplant. J is TRBJ1-5 and V is TRBV28; D is possibly TRBD1 (5 bases). The CDR3 loop is CASTRSQGLLAVQPQHF. In DNA, the CDR3 is TGTGCCAGCACCCGATCCCAGGGACTCCTGGCCGTTCAGCCCCAGCATTTT.